The next 26 T cell receptor beta chains were all read from a single sample in a study of tumor-infiltrating lymphocytes in localized non-small cell lung cancer. Here immunoSEQ multiplex PCR was the method, and the copy in TCRdb shows in-frame clones only, minus some. Of several thousand clones listed, 81% are singletons. The sequenced material came from uninvolved lung tissue not adjacent to the tumor. The receptor source for this set is a human donor with non-small cell lung cancer.

The rearrangement joins TRBV5-4 to TRBJ2-7; 7 bases agree with TRBD1. This CDR3 comprises 14 residues. CDR1 and CDR2 from the germline V gene are SGHNT and YYREEE (reference sequence). V was pared by 4 bases and J by 3 bases, with 7 bases of the junction left unmatched. For the CDR3, the DNA is TGTGCCAGCAGCGTCCGGGACAGATACTACGAGCAGTACTTC. Translated: CASSVRDRYYEQYF.

Regarding this clone: The junction shows a germline mismatch at one end, possibly a read error. The V gene is TRBV2, the J gene TRBJ2-7; 11 bases match TRBD2. Germline loops: CDR1 SNHLY, CDR2 FYNNEI. The CDR3 contains 19 residues. CDR3 DNA sequence: TGTGCCAGCAGTCAAGCCCCGAGGACTAGCGGGCGGGAGGGAGACGAGCAGTACTTC. This translates into CASSQAPRTSGREGDEQYF.

The chain has TRBV28 and TRBJ1-5, with D possibly matching TRBD1 (6 bases). Germline V CDR1 and CDR2: MDHEN, SYDVKM. The CDR3 is 15 amino acids. V lost 6 bases and J lost 1, with 13 bases in between. For the CDR3, the DNA is TGTGCCAGCAGAACCACAGGGCGAAGCAATCAGCCCCAGCATTTT. Translating gives CASRTTGRSNQPQHF.

The chain links TRBV7-9 to TRBJ1-1; 9 bases are a match to TRBD1. The CDR3 has 14 residues. Germline-derived CDR1 and CDR2 are SEHNR and FQNEAQ (reference sequence). Trimming at V came to 5 bases and at J to 9 bases, leaving 10 bases not matched to a gene. CDR3 residues: CASSAPRQGVKAFF. CDR3 in DNA: TGTGCCAGCAGCGCACCCCGACAGGGGGTTAAAGCTTTCTTT.

V and J are TRBV2 and TRBJ1-5; D not resolved. This CDR3 is 16 amino acids long. CDR1 SNHLY and CDR2 FYNNEI come from the germline V gene. V lost 1 base and J lost 2, with 12 bases in between. CDR3 coding DNA: TGTGCCAGCAGTGAAGATACTCTAAGAGGCAATCAGCCCCAGCATTTT. It specifies CASSEDTLRGNQPQHF.

CDR3 DNA sequence: TGTGCCAGCAGGACAGGATATCCACCTTTCTACACCTTC. Translating gives CASRTGYPPFYTF. The rearrangement links TRBV28 to TRBJ1-2; a weak D match, TRBD1 (6 bases). The V gene lost 6 bases and the J gene lost 10 bases, with 18 bases spanning the gap. The CDR3 has 13 residues. Germline CDR1 and CDR2: MDHEN and SYDVKM.

V is TRBV28 and J is TRBJ2-2; 9 bases line up with TRBD1. The ends lost 4 bases at V and 6 bases at J; junction bases unmatched: 3. This CDR3 has 14 amino acids. CDR1 and CDR2 from the germline V gene are MDHEN and SYDVKM. The CDR3 nucleotides are TGTGCCAGCAGTTCGACAGGGGGTTCCGGGGAGCTGTTTTTT. Its protein product is CASSSTGGSGELFF. The full variable domain, in which reference TRBV28 and TRBJ2-2 provide the parts outside the CDR3, is DVKVTQSSRYLVKRTGEKVFLECVQDMDHENMFWYRQDPGLGLRLIYFSYDVKMKEKGDIPEGYSVSREKKERFSLILESASTNQTSMYLCASSSTGGSGELFFGEGSRLTVL.

This clone was detected once. This chain uses TRBV27 with TRBJ1-5; the D gene is possibly TRBD1 (6 bases). The germline V gene has CDR1 MNHEY and CDR2 SMNVEV (reference sequence). Trimming cost V 5 bases and J 4 bases, with 12 bases left between them. The CDR3 has 14 amino acids. The CDR3 bases are TGTGCCAGCAGTCCCGGCAGGGGTAATCAGCCCCAGCATTTT. Protein sequence: CASSPGRGNQPQHF.

The chain carries TRBV7-2 and TRBJ2-7; tentative D call: TRBD1 (6 bases). V lost 1 base to trimming and J lost 3 bases, with 16 bases between them. The CDR3 extends over 16 amino acids. From germline, CDR1 is SGHTA and CDR2 FQGNSA. The CDR3 bases are TGTGCCAGCAGCTTAGAAGGTGTCGGACAGATCTACGAGCAGTACTTC. Protein sequence: CASSLEGVGQIYEQYF. The full variable domain, in which reference TRBV7-2 and TRBJ2-7 provide the parts outside the CDR3, is GAGVSQSPSNKVTEKGKDVELRCDPISGHTALYWYRQSLGQGLEFLIYFQGNSAPDKSGLPSDRFSAERTGGSVSTLTIQRTQQEDSAVYLCASSLEGVGQIYEQYFGPGTRLTVT.

Worth noting for this clone: Other DNA variants within this sample encode the same CDR3. The chain uses TRBV7-9 and TRBJ2-7; D gene unclear. The germline V gene has CDR1 SEHNR and CDR2 FQNEAQ (reference sequence). Trimming shortened V by 10 bases and J by 1 base, and 14 bases separated the two germline ends. There are 13 residues in the CDR3. The CDR3 nucleotides are TGTGCCATCCTATTAGGAGATTCCTACGAGCAGTACTTC. It yields the protein CAILLGDSYEQYF.

The V call is TRBV5-4, the J call TRBJ1-1; TRBD1 matches at 7 bases. The CDR3 has 15 amino acids. The J segment lost 0 bases and the V segment lost 0 bases, leaving 2 bases of the junction unmatched. Germline V lookup: CDR1 SGHNT, CDR2 YYREEE (reference sequence). CDR3 amino acids: CASSLGTGVNTEAFF. The CDR3 DNA is TGTGCCAGCAGCTTGGGAACAGGGGTGAACACTGAAGCTTTCTTT. Full variable domain (outside the CDR3, taken from reference TRBV5-4 and TRBJ1-1): ETGVTQSPTHLIKTRGQQVTLRCSSQSGHNTVSWYQQALGQGPQFIFQYYREEENGRGNFPPRFSGLQFPNYSSELNVNALELDDSALYLCASSLGTGVNTEAFFGQGTRLTVV.

This sequence joins TRBV14 and TRBJ1-5; possibly TRBD1 for D (6 bases). The CDR3 runs 16 residues. Trimming stripped 6 bases from V and 5 bases from J, with 20 bases between. Germline CDR1 SGHDN, CDR2 FVKESK. The CDR3 bases are TGTGCCAGCAGGGGTGATACAGGGAAGAGCGATCAGCCCCAGCATTTT. Protein sequence: CASRGDTGKSDQPQHF. Full variable domain (remainder filled in from reference TRBV14 and TRBJ1-5): EAGVTQFPSHSVIEKGQTVTLRCDPISGHDNLYWYRRVMGKEIKFLLHFVKESKQDESGMPNNRFLAERTGGTYSTLKVQPAELEDSGVYFCASRGDTGKSDQPQHFGDGTRLSIL.

V usage is TRBV5-1 and J usage is TRBJ1-1; 7 nucleotides match TRBD1. V gave up 3 bases and J gave up 1 base; unmatched junction bases: 6. Germline values: CDR1 SGHRS, CDR2 YFSETQ. This CDR3 is built from 15 residues. CDR3 sequence (DNA): TGCGCCAGCAGCTCTTCGGGACAGACGAACACTGAAGCTTTCTTT. It encodes CASSSSGQTNTEAFF. The full variable domain, rest sourced from reference TRBV5-1 and TRBJ1-1, is KAGVTQTPRYLIKTRGQQVTLSCSPISGHRSVSWYQQTPGQGLQFLFEYFSETQRNKGNFPGRFSGRQFSNSRSEMNVSTLELGDSALYLCASSSSGQTNTEAFFGQGTRLTVV.

The rearrangement links TRBV6-1 to TRBJ1-2; TRBD1 might be the D (6 bases). The CDR3 loop spans 13 amino acids. Germline assignment: CDR1 MNHNS and CDR2 SASEGT. V was clipped by 6 bases and J by 4 bases, with 12 bases between them. The CDR3 reads CASRYRESYGYTF. The CDR3 bases are TGTGCCAGCAGGTACAGGGAGAGCTATGGCTACACCTTC.

This chain connects TRBV28 to TRBJ2-7, with 8 nucleotides matching TRBD1. Germline V gives CDR1 MDHEN, CDR2 SYDVKM. The trim removed 2 bases at V and 6 bases at J, leaving 9 bases unmatched. The CDR3 length is 15 residues. The CDR3 DNA reads as TGTGCCAGCAGTTTAGCCGGACAGGGAGGTCGCGAGCAGTACTTC. Translated, it gives CASSLAGQGGREQYF.

The rearrangement joins TRBV5-1 to TRBJ2-6, with D unresolved. The V gene's germline CDR1 is SGHRS and CDR2 YFSETQ. The ends were cut back, 2 bases at V and 0 bases at J, with 0 bases in the middle. The CDR3 is 13 residues long. CDR3 DNA: TGCGCCAGCAGCTTCTCTGGGGCCAACGTCCTGACTTTC. It encodes CASSFSGANVLTF. Complete variable domain (other parts from reference TRBV5-1 and TRBJ2-6): KAGVTQTPRYLIKTRGQQVTLSCSPISGHRSVSWYQQTPGQGLQFLFEYFSETQRNKGNFPGRFSGRQFSNSRSEMNVSTLELGDSALYLCASSFSGANVLTFGAGSRLTVL.

V is TRBV7-2 and J is TRBJ1-4, with TRBD1 matching 8 bases. Per the germline V gene, CDR1 is SGHTA and CDR2 is FQGNSA. With V trimmed by 2 bases and J by 6 bases, 11 bases remained unmatched. The CDR3 extends over 17 amino acids. The CDR3 reads CASSLRTGPSAHEKLFF. CDR3 sequence (DNA): TGTGCCAGCAGCTTAAGGACAGGGCCCTCGGCTCATGAAAAACTGTTTTTT.

This clone was seen more than once but under ten times. The rearrangement uses TRBV6-5 and TRBJ2-7, with TRBD2 as a possible D gene (6 bases). This CDR3 comprises 14 residues. V lost 5 bases and J 0 bases, leaving 11 bases between the germline ends. Germline V gene sequence: CDR1 MNHEY, CDR2 SVGAGI. The CDR3 coding sequence is TGTGCCAGCAGTGGGAGGCATTCCTCCTACGAGCAGTACTTC. It encodes CASSGRHSSYEQYF.

This sequence joins TRBV28 and TRBJ2-7, with 8 positions matching TRBD2. V gave up 7 bases and J gave up 4 bases; unmatched junction bases: 12. This CDR3 is built from 15 residues. CDR1 and CDR2 from the germline V gene are MDHEN and SYDVKM. CDR3 protein: CASTPSRGGPYEQYF. The CDR3 nucleotides read TGTGCCAGCACCCCCTCCCGGGGGGGTCCTTACGAGCAGTACTTC.

This chain connects TRBV14 to TRBJ2-4, with D perhaps TRBD2 (6 bases). The germline CDR1 and CDR2 sequences are SGHDN and FVKESK. The CDR3 contains 16 residues. Trimming removed 3 bases from V and 1 base from J, with 13 bases in between. Here the CDR3 reads CASSQAAGGAKNIQYF. The CDR3 region has the DNA TGTGCCAGCAGCCAGGCAGCGGGCGGGGCCAAAAACATTCAGTACTTC.

V usage is TRBV5-4 and J usage is TRBJ2-1; a weak D match, TRBD2 (5 bases). Trimming took off 4 bases at V and 8 bases at J, with 10 bases between the two ends. CDR1 is SGHNT, CDR2 YYREEE, per germline (reference sequence). The CDR3 runs to 12 residues. CDR3 sequence reads: CASSSGAYEQFF. The CDR3 DNA reads as TGTGCCAGCAGCAGCGGAGCGTATGAGCAGTTCTTC.

J is TRBJ1-1 and V is TRBV2, with D possibly being TRBD1 (5 bases). V gave up 7 bases and J gave up 1 base, with 7 bases separating them. Germline V gene data show CDR1 as SNHLY and CDR2 as FYNNEI. The CDR3 contains 12 residues. The CDR3 protein is CASTDRNTEAFF. CDR3 nucleotide sequence: TGTGCCAGCACCGACAGGAACACTGAAGCTTTCTTT.

V usage is TRBV14 and J usage is TRBJ2-5, with a weak D call TRBD2 (6 bases). CDR1 is SGHDN and CDR2 is FVKESK in the germline V gene. Trimming left V 0 bases short and J 5 bases short, with 13 bases between. The length of the CDR3 is 15 residues. The CDR3 loop is CASSQDSGVWETQYF. Here the CDR3 DNA reads TGTGCCAGCAGCCAAGATTCGGGGGTTTGGGAGACCCAGTACTTC.

This clone occurred a few times. V gene TRBV7-6 combines with J gene TRBJ1-3; no firm D call. The V end lost 4 bases, the J end lost 1 base, and 17 bases lay between the germline ends. The V gene's germline CDR1 is SGHVS and CDR2 FNYEAQ. This CDR3 comprises 17 residues. The CDR3 DNA is TGTGCCAGCAGCTCGTTGGGCCATTCCTCTTCTGGAAACACCATATATTTT. This sequence encodes CASSSLGHSSSGNTIYF.

The chain joins TRBV9 to TRBJ2-7; 7 bases line up with TRBD2. The germline V gene encodes CDR1 SGDLS and CDR2 YYNGEE. The J segment lost 1 base and the V segment lost 0 bases, leaving 4 bases of the junction unmatched. This CDR3 spans 15 amino acids. CDR3 bases: TGTGCCAGCAGCGTAGGAAGGGGACTATCCTACGAGCAGTACTTC. Its translation: CASSVGRGLSYEQYF.

This rearrangement joins TRBV5-1 to TRBJ2-5; D perhaps matches TRBD1 (5 bases). V lost 4 bases and J 4 bases, leaving 11 bases between the germline ends. Germline CDR1 is SGHRS and CDR2 is YFSETQ. CDR3 length equals 13 residues. CDR3 residues: CASSTDIRETQYF. The CDR3 region has the DNA TGCGCCAGCAGCACGGACATAAGAGAGACCCAGTACTTC.